Sequencing of this TCR beta chain was carried out in a study of identical twins (dated by TCRdb to the mid-2010s). At the level of the whole study: To test whether fetal clonotypes persist, this study deep-sequenced TCR alpha and beta repertoires from monozygotic twins, from unrelated adults of various ages, and from cord blood. Replicate twin experiments were performed at different times using different library preparation protocols to rule out contamination. The full study reports these points: In monozygotic twins, out-of-frame TCR alpha sharing was systematically underestimated by recombination models, although the models agreed with sharing between unrelated individuals. Zero-insertion analyses could be partly confounded by invariant T cells such as MAIT and iNKT, though diverse VJ usage argued against such confounding for most clonotypes. Fewer insertions were carried by abundant cord blood beta clonotypes, a similar but weaker trend appeared in young adult naive repertoires, and no such trend appeared in memory repertoires. Compared with coincidental sharing between unrelated individuals, out-of-frame TCR alpha sequences shared between twins showed an excess of sequences with low generation probability. Excess twin sharing in beta out-of-frame sequences was weaker because fewer shared sequences lowered the signal-to-noise ratio. Because the same donors could not be followed over many years, the conclusions depended on cross-sectional statistical analysis.

Every donor in the study was a healthy Caucasian. Three pairs of female monozygotic twins, all aged roughly 18 to 30 years, made up the twin cohort. Positive isolation kits from Invitrogen were used to isolate CD4+ and CD8+ T cell populations. This clonotype occurred a few times. What this receptor recognizes is not known. No clone much larger than this one lies a single base away; base qualities are absent. Libraries were made using 5' RACE. The instrument given in TCRdb is Illumina HiSeq 2000. A universal primer binding site was introduced by template switching, and a unique molecular identifier was present in the final cDNA, enabling accurate counting of TCR cDNA molecules. Specific primers in the conserved constant-segment region were used to synthesize first-strand cDNA for the TCR alpha and beta chains. To control for contamination, each cDNA library was double barcoded with a SMART-Mk sample barcode plus Illumina barcodes. TruSeq adapter sequences, together with Illumina sample barcodes, were added in two successive PCR steps. Sequencing of the TCR alpha and beta cDNA libraries was done on the Illumina HiSeq platform using custom primers. From the authors' description of their analysis: MiGEC processed the raw reads to extract unique molecular identifiers, while MiXCR was used to determine the CDR3 positions. Recombination models were inferred per individual with the repgenHMM and IGoR tools using an EM algorithm. Shared clonotypes were analyzed with the tcR package in R, and sharing was normalized by the product of cloneset sizes. To study raw recombination without the effects of thymic and clonal selection, out-of-frame nonproductive sequences were analyzed. The public reads were run again by TCRdb, first through fastp at Q25 and then through MiXCR, and only productive beta chains were kept. Rows are unified per CDR3 protein, each entry keeping the most common DNA and genes. The authors' filters were not applied to this entry. In all, the sample holds 400,000 to 600,000 distinct CDR3 sequences, and 20% to 25% of those were seen once. The ten largest account for around 0.48% of the sample.

The V and J ends are trimmed by 5 bases and 1 base, leaving 11 bases between them. For CDR1 and CDR2, the germline V gene lists KGHSH and LQKENI. The CDR3, cysteine through phenylalanine, is 14 amino acids long. Only the CDR3 region is kept as DNA, spanning 42 bases read in frame from base 1. Separately, the same data were catalogued under a study of yellow fever vaccine responses in identical twins. Per the second study: The authors reported that the T cell response to vaccination in identical twins appeared partly convergent and partly personalized. Focusing on identical twins, the study followed the T cell clones that responded to the vaccine, and did so with precision.

The source material was CD4+ T cells sorted from blood. This sequence uses TRBV18 and TRBJ2-5; the D gene is perhaps TRBD1, from 6 matching bases. The TCR sequence derives from a woman aged 18-29 years in good health. The CDR3 amino acid sequence is: CASSGWTAQETQYF. The DNA sequence reads TGTGCCAGCTCAGGATGGACAGCCCAAGAGACCCAGTACTTC.